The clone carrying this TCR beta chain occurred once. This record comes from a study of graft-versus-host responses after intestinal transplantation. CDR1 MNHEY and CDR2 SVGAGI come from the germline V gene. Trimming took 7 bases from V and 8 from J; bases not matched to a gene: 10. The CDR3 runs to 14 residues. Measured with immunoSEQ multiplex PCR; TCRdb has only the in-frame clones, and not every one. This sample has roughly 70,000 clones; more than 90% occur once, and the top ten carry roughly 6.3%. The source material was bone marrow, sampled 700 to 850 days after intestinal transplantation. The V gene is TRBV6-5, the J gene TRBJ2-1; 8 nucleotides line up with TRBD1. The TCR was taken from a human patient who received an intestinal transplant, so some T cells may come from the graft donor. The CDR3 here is CASTHRQGWHEQFF. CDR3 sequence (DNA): TGTGCCAGCACCCATCGACAGGGGTGGCATGAGCAGTTCTTC.